This T cell receptor beta chain was profiled in a study of shared clonotypes between healthy human individuals. V was shortened by 7 bases and J by 3 bases, with 13 bases between the two germline ends. Germline V gene sequence: CDR1 MDHEN, CDR2 SYDVKM. This CDR3 has 13 amino acids. TCRdb's table, derived via immunoSEQ multiplex PCR, lists solely in-frame clones and lacks some. Of about 79,000 clones detected, about 65% appear once; the ten largest clones hold about half. The receptor comes from a man under 40 in good health. This sequence joins TRBV28 and TRBJ2-7, with D possibly TRBD1 on 6 matching bases. Specimen: memory CD8+ T cells sorted from blood. Described subset: CD45RO+ cells pooled with CCR7-negative TemRA cells. For the CDR3, the DNA is TGTGCCAGCACGGACAGCCAGATCTACGAGCAGTACTTC. It translates to CASTDSQIYEQYF.